These T cell receptor beta chains were read from a single sample in a study of human T cells and chemical hapten exposure. TCRdb redid the calling of the RACE reads with MiXCR, one entry per CDR3 protein. The profile covers tens of thousands of distinct CDR3 sequences, with around 12% appearing a single time and approximately 1.9% taken by the ten largest. The source was whole blood, collected in connection with sensitization to the hapten diphenylcyclopropenone (DPC). Receptors originate from a woman in her 40s with alopecia areata. Some clones in this sample may be carry-over from other donors' samples. Each CDR3 is given with its conserved first and last residue. Each record gives: V gene, clone size, J gene, D gene, CDR3 DNA, CDR3 protein. D genes are given only for firm matches. Size tells how often a clone was seen (once, few, many) or the class of an expanded clone, and some rows leave it out.

TRBV28	many	TRBJ2-5	-	TGTGCCAGCAGCCTACCCTTGGTGCCCCAGTACTTC	CASSLPLVPQYF
TRBV10-3	-	TRBJ2-2	-	TGTGCCATCAGTGAGTCCGAGGTCCTGGAGCTGTTTTTT	CAISESEVLELFF
TRBV11-2	-	TRBJ2-1	-	TGTGCCAGCAGCATCGGACTCGACAATGAGCAGTTCTTC	CASSIGLDNEQFF
TRBV7-2	few	TRBJ1-1	-	TGTGCCAGCAGCACCAATTGGCTGAACACTGAAGCTTTCTTT	CASSTNWLNTEAFF
TRBV27	many	TRBJ1-5	-	TGTGCCAGCAGTTTCCTCGGGGTCAATCAGCCCCAGCATTTT	CASSFLGVNQPQHF
TRBV28	-	TRBJ1-5	-	TGTGCCAGCAGTTTGGAGGGAGGGGCCCTTAGCAATCAGCCCCAGCATTTT	CASSLEGGALSNQPQHF
TRBV7-2	-	TRBJ1-2	-	TGTGCCAGCAGCTTATATACGTCGGACTATGGCTACACCTTC	CASSLYTSDYGYTF
TRBV14	-	TRBJ2-4	TRBD1	TGTGCCAGCAGCCCCCGGGACAGGTGGACAGCCAAAAACATTCAGTACTTC	CASSPRDRWTAKNIQYF
TRBV18	many	TRBJ1-1	-	TGTGCCAGCTCAGCGCCGAACACTGAAGCTTTCTTT	CASSAPNTEAFF
TRBV7-2	many	TRBJ2-7	TRBD1	TGTGCCAGCAGCCCGACAGGGGTCGCCGACTACGAGCAGTACTTC	CASSPTGVADYEQYF
TRBV29-1	few	TRBJ1-5	TRBD1	TGCAGCGTTGGGAGGGGGCTGACAGGTCCCCAGCATTTT	CSVGRGLTGPQHF
TRBV19	many	TRBJ2-3	TRBD2	TGTGCCAGTAGCTGGTCGGGGGGGCCCCCAGATACGCAGTATTTT	CASSWSGGPPDTQYF
TRBV3-1	many	TRBJ2-7	-	TGTGCCAGCAGCCCCCGCGGGCTAGTCGGTGGCGAGCAGTACTTC	CASSPRGLVGGEQYF
TRBV29-1	-	TRBJ1-2	-	TGCAGCGTTGCCACCAGGGCTGATGGCTACACCTTC	CSVATRADGYTF
TRBV7-9	-	TRBJ2-3	-	TGTGCCAGCAGGCTGCTAAACACAGATACGCAGTATTTT	CASRLLNTDTQYF
TRBV6-6	many	TRBJ1-6	TRBD1	TGTGCCAGCAGAACGGGACAGGAAAAAGTTCCCCTCCACTTT	CASRTGQEKVPLHF
TRBV9	few	TRBJ2-2	-	TGTGCCGGCGCTCGGGGGTCGGGCACCGGGGAGCTGTTTTTT	CAGARGSGTGELFF
TRBV18	many	TRBJ2-2	-	TGTGCCAGCTCACACCAGCGTCGGCTAGTGGGGACCGGGGAGCTGTTTTTT	CASSHQRRLVGTGELFF
TRBV7-2	medium-sized	TRBJ2-7	TRBD2	TGTGCCAGCAGCTTAATCGGGACTAGAAACGAGCAGTACTTC	CASSLIGTRNEQYF
TRBV30	many	TRBJ2-7	-	TGTGCCTGGAGTGTACCCGGGGCCCCTCGCATCTTC	CAWSVPGAPRIF
TRBV28	few	TRBJ2-5	TRBD2	TGTGCCAGCAGCGCGTGGGAACTAGCGGGAACCCAAGAGACCCAGTACTTC	CASSAWELAGTQETQYF
TRBV5-1	many	TRBJ1-1	-	TGCGCCAGCAGCTTGATGATGGCACAAATGAGCACTGAAGCTTTCTTT	CASSLMMAQMSTEAFF
TRBV7-2	-	TRBJ1-2	-	TGTGCCAGCAGCTTATCGAGCCGGGGCGGCGGTGGCTACACCTTC	CASSLSSRGGGGYTF
TRBV4-2	many	TRBJ2-1	-	TGTGCCAGCAGCCACCAAGACAATGAGCAGTTCTTC	CASSHQDNEQFF
TRBV7-2	few	TRBJ1-1	-	TGTGCCAGCACCAAAGGAGGTAACACTGAAGCTTTCTTT	CASTKGGNTEAFF